This section outlines one T cell receptor beta chain sequence together with its context. What it binds is not known. MiXCR, run by TCRdb on the RT-PCR reads, gives a single entry per CDR3 protein. The table has about 610,000 distinct CDR3 sequences, 12% to 15% seen once. V was clipped by 5 bases and J by 6 bases, with 13 bases between them. The CDR3 totals 12 residues. Per the germline V gene, CDR1 is SQVTM and CDR2 is ANQGSEA. This sample is drawn from a study of response to subunit inactivated influenza vaccine. General study results and limits: After each seasonal influenza vaccination, few new T cells are recruited, the authors suggested.

This chain connects TRBV29-1 to TRBJ1-2, with TRBD1 as a possible D gene (5 bases). This TCR came from a man aged 50-60 years who received an inactivated influenza vaccine. Sequenced here: PBMCs from blood, sampled 12 days after vaccination. The CDR3 here is CSVYGGTHGYTF. DNA of the CDR3: TGCAGCGTTTACGGGGGGACGCATGGCTACACCTTC.